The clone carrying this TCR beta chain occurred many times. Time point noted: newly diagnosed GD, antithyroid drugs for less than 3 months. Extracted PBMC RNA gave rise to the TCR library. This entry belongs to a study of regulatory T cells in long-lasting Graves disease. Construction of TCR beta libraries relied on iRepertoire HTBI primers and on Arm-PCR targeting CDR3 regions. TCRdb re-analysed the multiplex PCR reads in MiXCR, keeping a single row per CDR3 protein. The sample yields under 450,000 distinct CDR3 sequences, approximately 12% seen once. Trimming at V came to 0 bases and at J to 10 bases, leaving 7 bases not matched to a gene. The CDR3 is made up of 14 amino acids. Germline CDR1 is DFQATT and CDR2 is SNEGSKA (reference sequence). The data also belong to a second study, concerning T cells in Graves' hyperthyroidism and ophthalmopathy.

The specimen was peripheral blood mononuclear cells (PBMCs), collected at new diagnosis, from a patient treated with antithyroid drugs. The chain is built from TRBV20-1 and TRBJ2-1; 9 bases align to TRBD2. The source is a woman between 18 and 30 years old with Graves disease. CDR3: CSARDVAGVWEQFF. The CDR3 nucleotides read TGCAGTGCTAGAGATGTAGCGGGAGTTTGGGAGCAGTTCTTC.